This record covers a single TCR beta chain. Its antigen is unknown. These data originate in a study of shared clonotypes between healthy human individuals. General observations from the study: A few donors shared 5% to 5.5% of their naive CD4 clonotypes. Larger estimated richness was generally recorded for naive subsets relative to memory subsets.

Around 30,000 T cell genomes (about 210 ng DNA) went into each sorted-subset replicate. TCRdb keeps only in-frame clones here, not all; method: immunoSEQ multiplex PCR. The sample records around 2.1 million clones, almost 96% being singletons. The authors divided CD4+ cells into CD45RA+ naive and CD45RA-negative memory subsets. The CDR3 extends over 14 amino acids. Germline lookup yields CDR1 MNHEY and CDR2 SVGAGI. V dropped 6 bases and J dropped 2 bases, with 11 bases sitting between them. The TCR sequence derives from a man between 18 and 35 years old in good health. The chain uses TRBV6-5 and TRBJ1-3; D is perhaps TRBD1 (5 bases). Specimen: naive CD4+ T cells sorted from blood. Subset defined: CD45RA+ positively selected. CDR3 DNA sequence: TGTGCCAGCAGCACAGGTGCCGCTGGAAACACCATATATTTT. Translating gives CASSTGAAGNTIYF.